This passage covers 22 T cell receptor beta chains from one sample sequenced in a study of molecular identifiers for immune sequencing clone quantification. One entry per CDR3 protein results from TCRdb running MiXCR on the PCR reads. The sample yields 600,000 to 650,000 distinct CDR3 sequences, about 20% seen once. The sample was naive CD8+ T cells from blood, with Jurkat cell RNA spiked in. Stated subset: FACS-sorted CD8+CD4-CCR7+CD45RA+ naive T cells. These receptors all come from a human donor in good health. Some libraries in this study had Jurkat cell RNA spiked in.

About this clonotype itself: A much more abundant neighbour one base away suggests this may be a read error. The V call is TRBV7-6, the J call TRBJ2-5; TRBD2 aligns across 7 bases. This CDR3 is 17 amino acids long. Unmatched junction bases numbered 19, after V lost 5 bases and J lost 7 bases. CDR1 and CDR2 (germline): SGHVS, FNYEAQ. CDR3 in amino acids: CASSPQKSGGTFATQYF. In DNA form, the CDR3 reads TGTGCCAGCAGCCCCCAAAAGTCGGGGGGTACCTTCGCGACCCAGTACTTC.

Worth noting for this clonotype: This may come from a read error, since a much larger clone is one base off. CDR3: CASSLVGHYTF. CDR3 nucleotide sequence: TGTGCCAGCAGCTTGGTCGGCCACTACACCTTC. The chain couples TRBV5-4 to TRBJ1-2; D ambiguous. Germline V gives CDR1 SGHNT, CDR2 YYREEE (reference sequence). The ends were cut back, 0 bases at V and 10 bases at J, with 7 bases in the middle. This CDR3 is built from 11 residues. The full variable domain, rest sourced from reference TRBV5-4 and TRBJ1-2, is ETGVTQSPTHLIKTRGQQVTLRCSSQSGHNTVSWYQQALGQGPQFIFQYYREEENGRGNFPPRFSGLQFPNYSSELNVNALELDDSALYLCASSLVGHYTFGSGTRLTVV.

At least ten counts were recorded for this clonotype. The chain employs TRBV6-2 or TRBV6-3 and TRBJ1-1; D call uncertain. V lost 2 bases and J 0 bases, leaving 10 bases between the germline ends. Looked up from germline, CDR1 is MNHEY and CDR2 is SVGEGT. The CDR3 has 15 amino acids. The CDR3 is CASSYPDSMNTEAFF. The CDR3 nucleotides read TGTGCCAGCAGTTACCCCGATTCTATGAACACTGAAGCTTTCTTT.

This clonotype has more than one count but fewer than ten. The V and J genes are TRBV14 and TRBJ2-5; 7 nucleotides agree with TRBD2. V lost 4 bases and J lost 4; bases outside the gene matches: 9. The CDR3 consists of 15 residues. Per germline, CDR1 SGHDN and CDR2 FVKESK. The CDR3 nucleotides are TGTGCCAGCAGCCTAGCAGGCTCGGGGGGAGAGACCCAGTACTTC. Its protein product is CASSLAGSGGETQYF.

This clonotype showed up many times. The chain recombines TRBV6-2 or TRBV6-3 with TRBJ2-7; 11 bases map to TRBD2. J lost 0 bases, V lost 10 bases, and 11 bases had no gene match. The CDR3 has 16 residues. Per germline, CDR1 MNHEY and CDR2 SVGEGT. CDR3 protein: CATDPGLAGPSYEQYF. In DNA, the CDR3 is TGTGCCACCGATCCCGGACTAGCGGGCCCCTCCTACGAGCAGTACTTC.

This clonotype has a count of ten or more. CDR3 DNA: TGCGCCAGCAGCACCGGGCCCCCGGGGGGCAATCAGCCCCAGCATTTT. It yields the protein CASSTGPPGGNQPQHF. The chain has TRBV4-1 and TRBJ1-5; TRBD1 is a possible D gene (5 bases). Trimming stripped 5 bases from V and 2 bases from J, with 16 bases between. CDR1 MGHRA and CDR2 YSYEKL come from the germline V gene. This CDR3 has 16 residues.

There are many counts of this clonotype. This chain joins TRBV11-2 and TRBJ1-1; possible D gene TRBD1, 6 bases. Germline CDR1 is SGHAT and CDR2 is FQNNGV. The V end lost 1 base, the J end lost 7 bases, and 25 bases lay between the germline ends. The CDR3 covers 18 residues. This chain's CDR3 is CASSLVSCRGNRRCEAFF. The CDR3, as DNA: TGTGCCAGCAGCTTAGTTTCATGCAGGGGCAATCGTAGGTGTGAAGCTTTCTTT.

The genes are TRBV7-9 and TRBJ2-1; 7 bases agree with TRBD2. CDR3 size: 12 residues. Germline V gene lookup returns CDR1 SEHNR and CDR2 FQNEAQ (reference sequence). V was clipped by 10 bases and J by 8 bases; unmatched bases: 8. The CDR3 DNA is TGTGCCACGACGGGAGGCCGGGATGAGCAGTTCTTC. This gives the protein CATTGGRDEQFF.

This chain joins TRBV4-3 and TRBJ1-4; D is unclear. Germline CDR1 reads LGHNA; CDR2 reads YSLEER. The CDR3 runs 16 residues. The V end lost 0 bases, the J end lost 8 bases, and 16 bases lay between the germline ends. CDR3 residues: CASSQDRGAIGEKLFF. CDR3 coding DNA: TGCGCCAGCAGCCAAGATCGGGGAGCGATTGGCGAAAAACTGTTTTTT.

Of note for this clonotype: Just one base apart from a much larger clone, this may be a read error. The chain carries TRBV19 and TRBJ2-5, with D unresolved. CDR3 length: 16 amino acids. The germline V gene has CDR1 LNHDA and CDR2 SQIVND (reference sequence). DNA of the CDR3: TGTGCCAGTAGTATAGGCTATTCGCCGGACCAAAAGACCCAGTACTTC. This codes for CASSIGYSPDQKTQYF. Complete variable domain (other parts from reference TRBV19 and TRBJ2-5): DGGITQSPKYLFRKEGQNVTLSCEQNLNHDAMYWYRQDPGQGLRLIYYSQIVNDFQKGDIAEGYSVSREKKESFPLTVTSAQKNPTAFYLCASSIGYSPDQKTQYFGPGTRLLVL.

This clonotype was observed a handful of times. CDR3 in DNA: TGCGCCAGCAGCCCAGGACCCGGGGTTGAGCAGTTCTTC. This sequence encodes CASSPGPGVEQFF. This chain links TRBV5-1 with TRBJ2-1; tentative D call: TRBD2 (5 bases). V was trimmed by 4 bases and J by 9 bases, leaving 14 bases between them. This CDR3 is built from 13 residues. Germline-derived CDR1 and CDR2 are SGHRS and YFSETQ.

Comment on this clonotype: A single base separates this from a much larger clone, so it may be a read error. V is TRBV28 and J is TRBJ2-1; tentatively, D is TRBD2 (6 bases). The CDR3 is made up of 16 amino acids. The V end was cut by 4 bases, the J end by 3 bases, with 16 bases between. Germline V gives CDR1 MDHEN, CDR2 SYDVKM. In DNA form, the CDR3 reads TGTGCCAGCAGTTCTATAGCGGAACCCGTCTACAATGAGCAGTTCTTC. This translates into CASSSIAEPVYNEQFF. Full variable domain (rest looked up from reference TRBV28 and TRBJ2-1): DVKVTQSSRYLVKRTGEKVFLECVQDMDHENMFWYRQDPGLGLRLIYFSYDVKMKEKGDIPEGYSVSREKKERFSLILESASTNQTSMYLCASSSIAEPVYNEQFFGPGTRLTVL.

The table lists this clonotype with a few counts. The V gene is TRBV4-1, the J gene TRBJ2-7; D not certain. From germline, CDR1 is MGHRA and CDR2 YSYEKL. CDR3 length: 13 residues. The ends were cut back, 4 bases at V and 6 bases at J, with 13 bases in the middle. In DNA, the CDR3 is TGCGCCAGCAGCCTAACCCCAGGTCGCGAGCAGTACTTC. Its translation: CASSLTPGREQYF.

A word on this clonotype: The junction shows a germline mismatch at one end, possibly a read error. V is TRBV9 and J is TRBJ2-1; TRBD2 aligns across 7 bases. This CDR3 comprises 15 residues. Germline loops: CDR1 SGDLS, CDR2 YYNGEE. For the CDR3, the DNA is TGTGCCAGCAGCGCCCTAGCGGACGTCTACAATAAGCAGTTCTTC. Its protein product is CASSALADVYNKQFF.

This clonotype was observed a few times. This chain uses TRBV7-6 with TRBJ2-2; 8 bases align to TRBD2. From germline, CDR1 is SGHVS and CDR2 FNYEAQ. With 4 bases clipped from V and 5 bases from J, the junction kept 6 bases outside the gene matches. There are 15 residues in the CDR3. CDR3 loop: CASSYGTRGTGELFF. CDR3 coding DNA: TGTGCCAGCAGCTACGGGACTAGGGGAACCGGGGAGCTGTTTTTT.

This clonotype has just a few counts. The genes are TRBV9 and TRBJ2-2; unclear D gene. CDR1 and CDR2 (germline): SGDLS, YYNGEE. V was trimmed by 4 bases and J by 2 bases, leaving 9 bases between them. The CDR3 runs to 14 residues. As DNA, the CDR3 is TGTGCCAGCAGCTCGCGAGGTAACACCGGGGAGCTGTTTTTT. This gives the protein CASSSRGNTGELFF. Full variable domain (remainder filled in from reference TRBV9 and TRBJ2-2): DSGVTQTPKHLITATGQRVTLRCSPRSGDLSVYWYQQSLDQGLQFLIQYYNGEERAKGNILERFSAQQFPDLHSELNLSSLELGDSALYFCASSSRGNTGELFFGEGSRLTVL.

Many counts were recorded for this clonotype. The chain joins TRBV24-1 to TRBJ2-3, with D unclear. CDR1 KGHDR and CDR2 SFDVKD come from the germline V gene. The length of the CDR3 is 16 residues. Trimming took 0 bases from V and 4 from J, leaving 13 bases between them. The CDR3 nucleotides are TGTGCCACCAGTGATTTGGACGATCACCCCCCAGATACGCAGTATTTT. It specifies CATSDLDDHPPDTQYF.

This clonotype was seen many times. J is TRBJ1-5 and V is TRBV5-6, with D uncertain. Germline V CDR1 and CDR2: SGHDT, YYEEEE. The germline V and J ends were trimmed by 4 bases and 0 bases, with 11 bases remaining between them. The CDR3 runs to 15 residues. The CDR3 protein is CASSPSGGSNQPQHF. DNA of the CDR3: TGTGCCAGCAGCCCCTCCGGAGGTAGCAATCAGCCCCAGCATTTT.

There are a few counts of this clonotype. J is TRBJ1-1 and V is TRBV9; D is unclear. Trimming removed 3 bases at V and 6 bases at J, with 12 bases between. The CDR3 runs to 13 residues. The germline gives CDR1 SGDLS, CDR2 YYNGEE. The CDR3 coding sequence is TGTGCCAGCAGCGGGACCGGTGGGGCTGAAGCTTTCTTT. Translated, it gives CASSGTGGAEAFF.

This clonotype appeared many times. This chain joins TRBV19 and TRBJ1-1; D call uncertain. CDR3 length: 13 amino acids. The V end lost 1 base, the J end lost 4 bases, and 7 bases lay between the germline ends. From germline, CDR1 is LNHDA and CDR2 SQIVND (reference sequence). The CDR3 DNA is TGTGCCAGTAGTATAGTGCGGGGCACTGAAGCTTTCTTT. It yields the protein CASSIVRGTEAFF.

A few counts support this clonotype. The genes are TRBV4-1 and TRBJ2-5; D is perhaps TRBD1 (5 bases). Germline CDR1 and CDR2: MGHRA and YSYEKL. The CDR3 runs 12 residues. V dropped 1 base and J dropped 6 bases, with 6 bases sitting between them. DNA of the CDR3: TGCGCCAGCAGCCAAGCAGGGCAGACCCAGTACTTC. This encodes CASSQAGQTQYF.

This clonotype was seen repeatedly, ten times or more. The chain combines TRBV7-2 with TRBJ2-2; D is uncertain. V shed 5 bases and J shed 4 bases, with 17 bases lying between them. The CDR3 contains 16 residues. Germline V gene sequence: CDR1 SGHTA, CDR2 FQGNSA. The CDR3 region has the DNA TGTGCCAGCAGCCTTACAGCCTTGCCGGGCACCGGGGAGCTGTTTTTT. This encodes CASSLTALPGTGELFF.